Presented here are 14 T cell receptor beta chains from one specimen sequenced in a study of shared clonotypes between healthy human individuals. Some clones are missing from TCRdb's copy, which holds only in-frame ones; the method was immunoSEQ multiplex PCR. The sample has around 1.5 million clones; 95% to 99% are singletons. The sample taken for sequencing was naive CD4+ T cells sorted from blood. Documented subset: CD45RA+ positively selected. The receptor source for this set is a young man in good health.

The J gene is TRBJ1-1, the V gene TRBV19, with D unclear. The germline V and J ends were trimmed by 5 bases and 0 bases, with 10 bases remaining between them. This CDR3 is 14 amino acids long. Germline V gene data show CDR1 as LNHDA and CDR2 as SQIVND (reference sequence). CDR3 DNA: TGTGCCAGTAGTCAGTTGGGGATGAACACTGAAGCTTTCTTT. This encodes CASSQLGMNTEAFF.

The chain carries TRBV9 and TRBJ2-2; the match to TRBD2 covers 10 bases. The CDR3 has 17 amino acids. J lost 7 bases, V lost 0 bases, and 9 bases had no gene match. Germline CDR1 reads SGDLS; CDR2 reads YYNGEE. CDR3 in DNA: TGTGCCAGCAGCGTAGAGGTGCTAGCGGGAGTTGGCGGGGAGCTGTTTTTT. Its translation: CASSVEVLAGVGGELFF.

This clone was detected once. This chain joins TRBV7-2 and TRBJ2-7; a weak D match, TRBD1 (6 bases). CDR3 size: 15 residues. The germline V gene has CDR1 SGHTA and CDR2 FQGNSA. V lost 5 bases and J 6 bases, leaving 20 bases between the germline ends. CDR3 protein: CASSTTGSPSSEQYF. CDR3 DNA: TGTGCCAGCAGCACTACAGGGAGCCCCAGCAGCGAGCAGTACTTC.

This clone showed up just once. This sequence joins TRBV7-9 and TRBJ2-1; D is perhaps TRBD1 (5 bases). The V gene's germline CDR1 is SEHNR and CDR2 FQNEAQ (reference sequence). Trimming took 2 bases from V and 9 from J, leaving 14 bases between them. This CDR3 comprises 14 residues. CDR3 DNA sequence: TGTGCCAGCAGCTTATCAGGGTTAGGTCGTGAGCAGTTCTTC. Protein product: CASSLSGLGREQFF.

The sample holds one count of this clone. An end of the junction differs from the germline gene, which may be a read error. CDR3 sequence: CASSSEQANLPQHF. CDR3 in DNA: TGTGCCAGCAGTTCAGAACAGGCCAATCTGCCCCAGCATTTT. V is TRBV27 and J is TRBJ1-5; D perhaps matches TRBD1 (5 bases). In germline, CDR1 is MNHEY, CDR2 SMNVEV (reference sequence). The CDR3 extends over 14 amino acids.

This rearrangement joins TRBV18 to TRBJ2-7, with D possibly TRBD1 on 5 matching bases. The CDR3 totals 14 residues. V lost 1 base to trimming and J lost 5 bases, with 12 bases between them. Germline V gives CDR1 KGHSH, CDR2 LQKENI. CDR3 loop: CASSPLLQEHEQYF. DNA of the CDR3: TGTGCCAGCTCACCACTTTTACAGGAACACGAGCAGTACTTC.

The gene calls are TRBV10-2 and TRBJ2-7, with D perhaps matching TRBD1 (5 bases). This CDR3 comprises 13 residues. The V and J ends lost 5 bases and 1 base respectively, with 9 bases between them. CDR1 and CDR2 (germline): WSHSY, SAAADI. The CDR3 here is CASSPDISYEQYF. The CDR3 region has the DNA TGCGCCAGCAGTCCGGACATTTCCTACGAGCAGTACTTC.

The rearrangement joins TRBV4-3 to TRBJ2-1, with D possibly TRBD2 on 6 matching bases. The CDR3 has 14 residues. V was cut by 3 bases and J by 7 bases, with 13 bases left in between. Germline V gene data show CDR1 as LGHNA and CDR2 as YSLEER. In DNA form, the CDR3 reads TGCGCCAGCAGCCAGGTGCACGGACTAAATGAGCAGTTCTTC. Residues: CASSQVHGLNEQFF.

The gene calls are TRBV9 and TRBJ2-1; TRBD2 might be the D (6 bases). The ends were cut back, 2 bases at V and 9 bases at J, with 15 bases in the middle. Germline V CDR1 and CDR2: SGDLS, YYNGEE. The CDR3 is 14 residues long. The CDR3 loop is CASSVGTAGIEQFF. Written as DNA, the CDR3 is TGTGCCAGCAGCGTTGGGACTGCCGGCATTGAGCAGTTCTTC.

The V and J genes are TRBV18 and TRBJ1-2; D gene uncertain. Trimming removed 3 bases from V and 4 bases from J, with 15 bases in between. CDR1 and CDR2 (germline): KGHSH, LQKENI. The CDR3 contains 15 residues. CDR3 nucleotides: TGTGCCAGCTCACCTCTTGGGAGAGAGGGCTATGGCTACACCTTC. Translated, it gives CASSPLGREGYGYTF.

The chain employs TRBV7-2 and TRBJ2-1, with TRBD2 as a possible D gene (6 bases). The CDR3 extends over 14 amino acids. Per germline, CDR1 SGHTA and CDR2 FQGNSA. The V and J ends lost 1 base and 3 bases respectively, with 7 bases between them. The CDR3 sequence: CASSLGRDYNEQFF. DNA for the CDR3: TGTGCCAGCAGCTTAGGGCGGGACTACAATGAGCAGTTCTTC.

There are many counts of this clone. The chain is built from TRBV7-9 and TRBJ1-4; tentative D call: TRBD1 (5 bases). From germline, CDR1 is SEHNR and CDR2 FQNEAQ (reference sequence). This CDR3 spans 13 amino acids. The V end lost 6 bases, the J end lost 5 bases, and 10 bases lay between the germline ends. The CDR3 reads CASSGQGNEKLFF. CDR3 bases: TGTGCCAGCAGTGGTCAGGGAAATGAAAAACTGTTTTTT.

V usage is TRBV5-1 and J usage is TRBJ1-2, with 11 bases aligning to TRBD1. Germline values: CDR1 SGHRS, CDR2 YFSETQ. Trimming removed 0 bases from V and 0 bases from J; junction bases left unmatched: 7. The CDR3 is made up of 18 amino acids. The chain's CDR3 is CASSLEGTGGTANYGYTF. The CDR3 DNA reads as TGCGCCAGCAGCTTGGAAGGGACAGGGGGTACAGCTAACTATGGCTACACCTTC.

The chain carries TRBV10-3 and TRBJ2-5; 8 nucleotides agree with TRBD2. The J call may be wrong; the DNA end is better matched by TRBJ2-7. The CDR3 runs to 17 residues. CDR1 is ENHRY and CDR2 is SYGVKD in the germline V gene. CDR3 amino acids: CAISETRQRETHYEQYF. The CDR3 DNA follows: TGTGCCATCAGTGAGACCCGCCAGCGGGAGACTCACTACGAGCAGTACTTC.